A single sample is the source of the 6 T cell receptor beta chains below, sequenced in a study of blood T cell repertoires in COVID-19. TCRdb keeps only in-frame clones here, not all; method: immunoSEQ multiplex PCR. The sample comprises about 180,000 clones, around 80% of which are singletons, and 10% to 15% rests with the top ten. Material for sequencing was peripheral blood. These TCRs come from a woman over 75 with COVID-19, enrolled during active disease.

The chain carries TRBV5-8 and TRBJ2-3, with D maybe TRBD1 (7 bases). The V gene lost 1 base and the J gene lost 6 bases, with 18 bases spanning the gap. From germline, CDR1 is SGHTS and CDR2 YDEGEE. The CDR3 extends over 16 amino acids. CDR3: CASSLRGRGAEDTQYF. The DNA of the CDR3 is TGTGCCAGCAGCTTGAGGGGGCGCGGGGCGGAGGATACGCAGTATTTT.

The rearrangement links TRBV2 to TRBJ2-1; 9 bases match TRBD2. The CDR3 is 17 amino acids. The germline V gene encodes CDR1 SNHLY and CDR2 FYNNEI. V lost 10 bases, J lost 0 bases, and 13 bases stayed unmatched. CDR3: CAIRGGGASSSYNEQFF. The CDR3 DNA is TGTGCCATCAGGGGCGGGGGGGCTTCTAGCTCCTACAATGAGCAGTTCTTC.

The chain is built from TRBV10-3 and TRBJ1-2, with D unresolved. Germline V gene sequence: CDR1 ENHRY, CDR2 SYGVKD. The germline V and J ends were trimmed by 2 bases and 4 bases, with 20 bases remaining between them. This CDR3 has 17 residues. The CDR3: CAISEPQWDAGAYGYTF. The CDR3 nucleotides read TGTGCCATCAGTGAGCCCCAATGGGATGCGGGAGCCTATGGCTACACCTTC.

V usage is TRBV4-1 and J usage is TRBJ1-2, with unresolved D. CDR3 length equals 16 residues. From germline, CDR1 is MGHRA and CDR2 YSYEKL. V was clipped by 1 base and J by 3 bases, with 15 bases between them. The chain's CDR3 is CASSQGPPGGDYGYTF. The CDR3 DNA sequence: TGCGCCAGCAGCCAAGGCCCCCCGGGAGGCGACTATGGCTACACCTTC.

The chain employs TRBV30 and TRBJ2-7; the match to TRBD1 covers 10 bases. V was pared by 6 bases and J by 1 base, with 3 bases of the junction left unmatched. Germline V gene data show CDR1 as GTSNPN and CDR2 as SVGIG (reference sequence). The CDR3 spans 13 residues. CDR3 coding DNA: TGTGCCTGTGGACAGGGGGAATCCTACGAGCAGTACTTC. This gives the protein CACGQGESYEQYF.

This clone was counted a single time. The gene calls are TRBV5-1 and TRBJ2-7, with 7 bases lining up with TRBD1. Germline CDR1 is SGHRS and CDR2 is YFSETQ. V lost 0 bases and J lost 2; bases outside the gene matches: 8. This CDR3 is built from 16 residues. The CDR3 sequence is CASSLAPGTVTYEQYF. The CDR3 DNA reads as TGCGCCAGCAGCTTGGCCCCCGGGACAGTAACCTACGAGCAGTACTTC.